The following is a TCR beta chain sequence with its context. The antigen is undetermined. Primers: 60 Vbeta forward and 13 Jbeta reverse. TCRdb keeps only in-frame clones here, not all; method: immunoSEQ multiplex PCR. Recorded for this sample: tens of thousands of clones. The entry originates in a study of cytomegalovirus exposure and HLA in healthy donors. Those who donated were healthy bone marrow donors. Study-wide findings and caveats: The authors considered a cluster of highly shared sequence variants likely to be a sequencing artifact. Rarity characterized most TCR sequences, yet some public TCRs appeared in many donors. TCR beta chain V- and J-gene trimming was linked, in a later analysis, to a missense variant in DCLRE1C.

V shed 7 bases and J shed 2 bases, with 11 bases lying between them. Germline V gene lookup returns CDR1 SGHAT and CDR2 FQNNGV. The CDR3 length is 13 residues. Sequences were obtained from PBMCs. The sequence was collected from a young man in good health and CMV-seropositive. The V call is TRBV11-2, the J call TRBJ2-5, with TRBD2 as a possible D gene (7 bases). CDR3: CASTRGGQETQYF. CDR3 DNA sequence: TGTGCCAGCACTAGGGGGGGGCAAGAGACCCAGTACTTC.